These 7 T cell receptor beta chains came from one sample sequenced in a study of CD8+ T cells in alopecia areata. Once RNA had been extracted, it was reverse transcribed into cDNA to act as the sequencing template. Some clones are missing from TCRdb's copy, which holds only in-frame ones; the method was immunoSEQ multiplex PCR. The table has approximately 160,000 clones, 55% to 75% seen once; the top ten hold 14%. Treatment here: oral pan-JAK inhibitor, 5-10 mg twice daily. The sequenced sample was CD4+ T cells sorted from blood, obtained at week 24, from a patient treated with tofacitinib. The receptors were sampled from a human donor with alopecia areata.

The chain employs TRBV23-1 and TRBJ1-2; TRBD1 is a possible D gene (5 bases). TRBV23-1 is classed as an ORF, of uncertain function. With 6 bases removed from V and 3 bases from J, the gap between germline ends came to 11 bases. The CDR3 has 13 amino acids. The CDR3 DNA is TGCGCCAGCAGCCGCCGGGGGGACTATGGCTACACCTTC. It specifies CASSRRGDYGYTF.

This clone was recorded only once. CDR3 bases: TGTGCCAGCAGTGAATTTGGCGGGGGGGCCTTAGATACGCAGTATTTT. Translating gives CASSEFGGGALDTQYF. The V call is TRBV25-1, the J call TRBJ2-3, with TRBD2 identical over 9 bases. Trimming at V came to 1 base and at J to 5 bases, leaving 7 bases not matched to a gene. The CDR3 contains 16 residues. Germline loops: CDR1 MGHDK, CDR2 SYGVNS.

The chain has TRBV30 and TRBJ2-7; D unresolved. Trimming removed 1 base at V and 4 bases at J, with 5 bases between. The V gene's germline CDR1 is GTSNPN and CDR2 SVGIG (reference sequence). The CDR3 totals 11 residues. CDR3 coding DNA: TGTGCCTGGAGTGCGAGGTACGAGCAGTACTTC. It specifies CAWSARYEQYF.

The V and J genes are TRBV19 and TRBJ1-2; D unresolved. Germline CDR1 LNHDA, CDR2 SQIVND (reference sequence). This CDR3 is built from 12 residues. V was cut by 7 bases and J by 6 bases, with 12 bases left in between. CDR3 sequence reads: CASTGQNHGYTF. In nucleotides, the CDR3 is TGTGCCAGTACCGGGCAAAACCATGGCTACACCTTC.

V gene TRBV11-2 combines with J gene TRBJ2-3, with D unclear. The germline V gene has CDR1 SGHAT and CDR2 FQNNGV. The V end was cut by 4 bases, the J end by 0 bases, with 5 bases between. This CDR3 is 13 amino acids long. The DNA for the CDR3 is TGTGCCAGCAGCTCCCTGAGCACAGATACGCAGTATTTT. Its protein product is CASSSLSTDTQYF.

This chain links TRBV6-5 with TRBJ2-6; unclear D gene. Trimming shortened V by 10 bases and J by 5 bases, and 9 bases separated the two germline ends. CDR1 MNHEY and CDR2 SVGAGI come from the germline V gene. The CDR3 loop spans 12 amino acids. CDR3 sequence reads: CAMGPRANVLTF. Written as DNA, the CDR3 is TGTGCCATGGGTCCCCGGGCCAACGTCCTGACTTTC.

The CDR3 bases are TGCAGCGGCATACTGGGAGGGGGAGCCGGCTACACCTTC. Translating gives CSGILGGGAGYTF. The chain uses TRBV29-1 and TRBJ1-2; D might be TRBD1 (6 bases). Germline CDR1 is SQVTM and CDR2 is ANQGSEA. Trimming took off 7 bases at V and 8 bases at J, with 20 bases between the two ends. The CDR3 covers 13 residues. Looking up the rest from reference TRBV29-1 and TRBJ1-2 gives the full variable domain: SAVISQKPSRDICQRGTSLTIQCQVDSQVTMMFWYRQQPGQSLTLIATANQGSEATYESGFVIDKFPISRPNLTFSTLTVSNMSPEDSSIYLCSGILGGGAGYTFGSGTRLTVV.